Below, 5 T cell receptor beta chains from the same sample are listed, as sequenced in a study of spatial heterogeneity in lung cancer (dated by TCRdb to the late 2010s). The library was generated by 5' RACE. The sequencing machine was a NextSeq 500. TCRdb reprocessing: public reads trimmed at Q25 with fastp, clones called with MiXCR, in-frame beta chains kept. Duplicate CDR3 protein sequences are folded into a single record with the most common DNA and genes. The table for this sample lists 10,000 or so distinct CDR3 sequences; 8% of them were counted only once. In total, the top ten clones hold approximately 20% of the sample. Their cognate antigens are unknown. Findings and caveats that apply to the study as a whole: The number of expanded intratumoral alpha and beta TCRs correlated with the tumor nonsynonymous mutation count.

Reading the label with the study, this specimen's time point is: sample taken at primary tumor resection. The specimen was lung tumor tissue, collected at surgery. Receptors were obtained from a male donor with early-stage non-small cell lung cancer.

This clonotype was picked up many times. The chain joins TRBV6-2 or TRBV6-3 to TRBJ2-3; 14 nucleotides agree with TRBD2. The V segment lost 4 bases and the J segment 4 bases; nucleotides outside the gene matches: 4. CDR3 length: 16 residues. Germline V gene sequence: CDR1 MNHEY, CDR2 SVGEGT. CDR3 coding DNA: TGTGCCAGCAGTTGGACTAGCGGGGGGCCCCCAGATACGCAGTATTTT. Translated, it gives CASSWTSGGPPDTQYF.

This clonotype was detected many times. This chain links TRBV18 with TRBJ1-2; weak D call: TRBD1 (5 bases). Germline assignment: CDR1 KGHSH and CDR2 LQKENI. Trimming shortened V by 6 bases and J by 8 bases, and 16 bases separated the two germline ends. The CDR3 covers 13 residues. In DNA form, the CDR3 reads TGTGCCAGCTCCCTGGGGGAGGCGCGCGGCTACACCTTC. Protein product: CASSLGEARGYTF.

The CDR3 DNA reads TGTGCCAGCTCACCACAGGCAGGGCCCCAAGAGACCCAGTACTTC. Its translation is CASSPQAGPQETQYF. The V gene is TRBV18, the J gene TRBJ2-5, with D perhaps TRBD1 (5 bases). Trimming left V 1 base short and J 1 base short, with 10 bases between. This CDR3 comprises 15 residues. The germline CDR1 and CDR2 sequences are KGHSH and LQKENI.

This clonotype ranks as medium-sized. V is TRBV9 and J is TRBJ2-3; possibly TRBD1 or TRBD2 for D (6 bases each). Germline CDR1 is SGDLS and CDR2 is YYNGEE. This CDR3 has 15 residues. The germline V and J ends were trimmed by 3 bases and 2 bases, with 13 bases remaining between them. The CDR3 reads CASSGGARPTDTQYF. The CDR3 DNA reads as TGTGCCAGCAGCGGGGGGGCTAGACCCACAGATACGCAGTATTTT.

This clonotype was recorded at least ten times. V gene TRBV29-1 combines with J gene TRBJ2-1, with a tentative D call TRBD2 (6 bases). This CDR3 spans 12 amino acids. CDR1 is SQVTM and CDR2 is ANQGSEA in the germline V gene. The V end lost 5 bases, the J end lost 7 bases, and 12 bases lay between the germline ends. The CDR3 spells CSVKRGRNEQFF. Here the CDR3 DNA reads TGCAGCGTTAAACGGGGGAGAAATGAGCAGTTCTTC.